This T cell receptor (beta chain) was retrieved from a study of T cell changes during pregnancy in multiple sclerosis (dated by TCRdb to between 2018 and 2021). In terms of the full investigation: The study examined how the T cell repertoire changed over the course of pregnancy in women with multiple sclerosis.

Via the germline V gene, CDR1 is MDHEN and CDR2 SYDVKM. There are 15 amino acids in the CDR3, from cysteine to phenylalanine inclusive. The entry retains the CDR3 DNA only, 45 bases that are in frame from base 1. After removal of 6 bases from V and 1 base from J, the junction retains 6 bases not matched to a gene. The library was built by means of the immunoSEQ multiplex PCR assay. The source is immuneACCESS, and TCRdb retained only in-frame sequences with V and J called. Part of the clones is not carried over; for the studies checked, unresolved V genes explain less than half of this, and the remainder is unexplained. The sample contains about 100,000 clones, 80% to 95% of them found a single time. Jointly, the top ten make up roughly 0.95% of the sample. This clone was observed a few times. There is no known antigen for this receptor. Per-base quality was not reported, and no clone a single base away is much larger than it.

The starting material was peripheral blood, obtained after pregnancy. In this chain, TRBV28 is recombined with TRBJ1-5, and 7 bases in between align with TRBD1. The TCR originated in a female donor with multiple sclerosis, enrolled in a pregnancy study. The bases read TGTGCCAGCAGCTCGGGGGACAGCAGCAATCAGCCCCAGCATTTT. This codes for CASSSGDSSNQPQHF.